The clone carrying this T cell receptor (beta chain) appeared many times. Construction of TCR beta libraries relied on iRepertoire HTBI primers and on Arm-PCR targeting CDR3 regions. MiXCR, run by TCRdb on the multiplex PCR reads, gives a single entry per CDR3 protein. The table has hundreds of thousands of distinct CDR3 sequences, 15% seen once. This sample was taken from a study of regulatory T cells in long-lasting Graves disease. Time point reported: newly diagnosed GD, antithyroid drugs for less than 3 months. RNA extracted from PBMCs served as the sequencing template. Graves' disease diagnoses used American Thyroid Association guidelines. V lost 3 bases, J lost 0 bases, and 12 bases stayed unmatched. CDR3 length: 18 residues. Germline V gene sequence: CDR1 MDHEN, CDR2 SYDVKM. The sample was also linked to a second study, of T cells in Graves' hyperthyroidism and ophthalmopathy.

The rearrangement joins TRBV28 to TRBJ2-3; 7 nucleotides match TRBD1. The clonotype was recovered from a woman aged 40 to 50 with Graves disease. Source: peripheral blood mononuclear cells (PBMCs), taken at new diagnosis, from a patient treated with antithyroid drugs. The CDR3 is CASSFLWDSFTSTDTQYF. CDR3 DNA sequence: TGTGCCAGCAGTTTTCTATGGGACAGCTTTACTAGCACAGATACGCAGTATTTT.